The T cell receptor beta chain described here comes from a study of T cells in localized non-small cell lung cancer. The CDR3 runs 18 residues. With 1 base clipped from V and 4 bases from J, the junction kept 5 bases outside the gene matches. CDR1 is MDHEN and CDR2 is SYDVKM in the germline V gene. Study-wide results and limits: Longer overall survival was associated with a higher density of T cells in the blood. Measurement of T cell clonality placed uninvolved adjacent lung highest, above the level in tumor. Analysis by sequencing included only one tumor region, so heterogeneity remains possible. Out of the top 100 tumor clones, a median about 58 were seen in adjacent lung.

The table lists this clone with a few counts. Antigen unknown. TCRdb keeps only in-frame clones here, not all; method: immunoSEQ multiplex PCR. The table includes tens of thousands of clones, around nine tenths detected once. The rearrangement links TRBV28 to TRBJ2-1; the match to TRBD2 covers 15 bases. This TCR was sampled from a female donor at least 60 years old with stage III squamous cell lung carcinoma. Sequenced material: peripheral blood, taken before any cancer treatment. The CDR3 loop is CASSLLGGTSGGYNEQFF. The CDR3 nucleotides read TGTGCCAGCAGTTTATTGGGAGGGACTAGCGGGGGGTACAATGAGCAGTTCTTC.